This T cell receptor (beta chain) was sequenced during a study of beta chain features in type 1 diabetes. Regarding the study as a whole: When Type 1 diabetes patients were examined, their TCRB CDR3s proved moderately but significantly shorter in all four CD4+ subsets. Patients with type 1 diabetes carried fewer insertions and had more deletions at their VDJ junctions. Compared to healthy donors, patients appeared to have naive, central memory and Treg TCRB repertoires that were more alike.

Comments on this clone: The target antigen is unknown.

Cell sorting via CD45RO/CCR7/CD25/CD127/CD95/CD27 was performed to obtain CD4+ naive, central memory, regulatory and stem cell-like memory cells. The CDR3 contains 13 residues. Germline-derived CDR1 and CDR2 are MNHNY and SVGAGI (reference sequence). V lost 5 bases and J 4 bases, leaving 10 bases between the germline ends. As every portion of the isolated RNA was reverse transcribed, the sequencing read expressed TCRB transcripts. Data came from immunoSEQ multiplex PCR; TCRdb stores just in-frame clones and leaves some out. The sample includes about 160,000 clones, 63% of them seen just once. The chain carries TRBV6-6 and TRBJ2-3; tentatively, D is TRBD1 (5 bases). The receptor was derived from a man aged 30 to 39 with type 1 diabetes. Sample: naive CD4+ T cells from blood. CDR3: CASSLGAADTQYF. As DNA, the CDR3 is TGTGCCAGCAGTCTAGGGGCGGCAGATACGCAGTATTTT.